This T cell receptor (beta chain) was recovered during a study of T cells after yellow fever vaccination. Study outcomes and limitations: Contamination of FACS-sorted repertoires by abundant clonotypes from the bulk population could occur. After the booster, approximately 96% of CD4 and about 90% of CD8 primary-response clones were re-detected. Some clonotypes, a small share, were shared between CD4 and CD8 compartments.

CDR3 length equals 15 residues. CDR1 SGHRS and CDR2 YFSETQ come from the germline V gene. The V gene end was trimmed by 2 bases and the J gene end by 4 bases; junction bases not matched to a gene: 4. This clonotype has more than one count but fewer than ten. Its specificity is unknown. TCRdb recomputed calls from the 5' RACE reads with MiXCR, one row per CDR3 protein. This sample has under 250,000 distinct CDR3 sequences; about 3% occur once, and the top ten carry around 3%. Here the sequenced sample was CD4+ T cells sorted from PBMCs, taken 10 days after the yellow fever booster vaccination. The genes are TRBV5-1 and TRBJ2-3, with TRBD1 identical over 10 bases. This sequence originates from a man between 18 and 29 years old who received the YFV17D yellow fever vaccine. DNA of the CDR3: TGCGCCAGCAGCTTAGGGACAGGGGTTGCAGATACGCAGTATTTT. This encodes CASSLGTGVADTQYF.